This T cell receptor (beta chain) was recorded in a study of tumor-infiltrating lymphocytes in primary liver carcinoma. Across the whole study: Sequenced samples came back with roughly 3.65 to 7.5 million productive TCRbeta reads, and the counts looked alike across tissue types. Findings and caveats of the study: Top-250-clone fractions were significantly higher in tumors than in blood (p = 0.039).

Starting material of about 480 ng total RNA yielded TCR beta cDNA via a constant-region primer. TCR beta libraries came from three nested multiplex PCR rounds using slightly modified ARM-PCR. It was with TRBV1-TRBV30 forward primers and a C-beta reverse primer that the first two PCR rounds were run, at roughly 10 cycles each. Via MiXCR, TCRdb re-called the multiplex PCR reads, giving one row per CDR3 protein. Altogether almost 200,000 distinct CDR3 sequences are present, less than 75% being singletons, with the ten largest covering roughly 6.8%. The germline CDR1 and CDR2 sequences are WSHSY and SAAADI. This CDR3 region has 14 residues. V dropped 0 bases and J dropped 6 bases, with 9 bases sitting between them. This clonotype was observed a handful of times. The antigen remains unidentified. Both blood RNA, taken from unsorted whole blood, and germline DNA were extracted.

The TCR comes from a woman aged 60-70 years with primary liver carcinoma and hepatitis B virus infection. Sequenced material: peripheral blood. V usage is TRBV10-2 and J usage is TRBJ2-1; D perhaps matches TRBD2 (5 bases). The CDR3 sequence is CASSESVSGNEQFF. As DNA, the CDR3 is TGCGCCAGCAGTGAGTCAGTGAGCGGCAATGAGCAGTTCTTC.